This TCR beta chain derives from a study of T cell responses to AZD1222 COVID-19 vaccine. Trimming took 0 bases from V and 10 from J, leaving 12 bases between them. The germline V gene encodes CDR1 LGHNA and CDR2 YSLEER. This CDR3 region has 14 residues. As concerns this clone: Its antigen is undetermined.

Clones were read by immunoSEQ multiplex PCR, and TCRdb kept only the in-frame ones, dropping some. Among just over 150,000 clones listed, more than 85% were seen once. Findings of the study overall: Sampling that yielded the repertoires occurred only after the peak T cell response. Among vaccine-associated CD4 TCRs, coverage spanned spike, with dominance at 160-218 and 743-854. Recipients of AZD1222 seropositive at baseline numbered only five or six.

The genes are TRBV4-3 and TRBJ1-4, with D possibly matching TRBD1 (5 bases). This sample comprised peripheral blood, obtained after recovery from COVID-19. The source of this sequence is an adult who had recovered from COVID-19. The CDR3 DNA reads as TGCGCCAGCAGCCAAGAGACGGGAGGGGTAAAACTGTTTTTT. Translated: CASSQETGGVKLFF.